This TCR beta chain was recovered during a study of beta chain features in type 1 diabetes. In the study overall: Healthy donors and patients had similar age, gender and cell yields.

V was pared by 5 bases and J by 10 bases, with 12 bases between. This CDR3 region has 12 residues. CDR1 and CDR2 from the germline V gene are KGHSH and LQKENI. Expressed TCRB transcripts were sequenced because the entire RNA isolate underwent reverse transcription. Only in-frame clones appear in the TCRdb table, and some are missing; sequencing was by immunoSEQ multiplex PCR. The sample consists of fewer than 400,000 clones, around 8% of them appearing once. Sorting of CD4+ naive, central memory, regulatory and stem cell-like memory cells was performed via CD45RO/CCR7/CD25/CD127/CD95/CD27. Overall study findings and caveats: A potential influence of HLA type upon TCRB rearrangement remained unresolved herein. Type 1 diabetes patients had moderately but significantly shorter TCRB CDR3s in all four CD4+ subsets.

This clone was counted at least ten times. Its antigen is as yet unknown. Different DNA sequences within this sample yield the same CDR3. Sequenced material: central memory CD4+ T cells from blood. This TCR came from a young woman in good health. The chain combines TRBV18 with TRBJ2-1, with D unresolved. The CDR3 coding sequence is TGTGCCAGCTCAAGTGAAGGCCAAGAGCAGTTCTTC. Its protein product is CASSSEGQEQFF.